This T cell receptor beta chain was identified in a study of T cells in Graves' hyperthyroidism and ophthalmopathy. Broader study findings: The majority of expanded thyroid clonotypes above 0.001 also appeared in blood.

The hyperthyroidism was newly diagnosed and had lasted under 2 months; the patients were aged 18 to 65. Extraction of PBMCs used more than 8.5 ml of fresh peripheral blood. Researchers amplified the TCR beta CDR3 regions from RNA transcripts. The HTBI primer set drove a first-round RT-PCR of the TCR CDR3. TCRdb redid the calling of the multiplex PCR reads with MiXCR, one entry per CDR3 protein. The data show approximately 420,000 distinct CDR3 sequences, around 14% seen once. On this clonotype: Its antigen remains unidentified. A read error may be the cause here, since a much bigger clone is one base away.

Deletions cut 6 bases from V and 9 bases from J, with 8 bases between. Germline assignment: CDR1 MDHEN and CDR2 SYDVKM. This CDR3 is 11 amino acids long. The specimen was blood. The chain recombines TRBV28 with TRBJ2-2, with unresolved D. This TCR derives from a woman younger than 45 with Graves' hyperthyroidism. Here the CDR3 DNA reads TGTGCCAGCAGAATAACCAGGGAGCTGTTTTTT. This codes for CASRITRELFF.